This T cell receptor beta chain was sequenced for a study of blood T cell repertoires in COVID-19. Background on the study: Material from acute and convalescent COVID-19 was sourced from the United States, Italy and Spain.

The junction had 14 bases not matched to a gene; V was cut back by 5 bases and J by 2 bases. This CDR3 is built from 18 residues. CDR1 LNHDA and CDR2 SQIVND come from the germline V gene (reference sequence). How the authors handled the data: Amplified reference gene primers provided the basis for estimating nucleated cell counts. Profiled with immunoSEQ multiplex PCR; TCRdb holds only in-frame clones, not every one. Clone size and V and J calls were adopted from that table, with D and trimming inferred from the DNA. The table lists around 250,000 clones, 86% of them singletons, with about 3% in the top ten. This clone showed up just once.

The chain joins TRBV19 to TRBJ1-5; TRBD1 agrees at 8 bases. Sequenced: peripheral blood. This clonotype was obtained from a woman aged 25 to 45 with active or convalescent COVID-19. Here the CDR3 reads CASSGAQGGIARNQPQHF. The CDR3, as DNA: TGTGCCAGTAGTGGGGCACAGGGGGGCATAGCTCGCAATCAGCCCCAGCATTTT.